The 28 T cell receptor beta chains presented below share a single source sample, sequenced in a study of graft-versus-host responses after intestinal transplantation. Their antigens are not known. Clones were sequenced by immunoSEQ multiplex PCR, and TCRdb holds only the in-frame ones, with some missing. This sample carries about 83,000 clones, approximately 88% of them seen once, and the ten largest clones take roughly 0.31%. The sequencing used unstimulated CD4+ T cells sorted from spleen or lymph node cells, collected before intestinal transplant. The receptors originated from a human donor who received an intestinal transplant.

The chain is built from TRBV5-1 and TRBJ1-5; D uncertain. Germline lookup yields CDR1 SGHRS and CDR2 YFSETQ. Trimming pared 4 bases from V and 2 bases from J, leaving 16 bases between. The CDR3 has 16 amino acids. CDR3: CASSLSSGEGNQPQHF. CDR3 nucleotide sequence: TGCGCCAGCAGCCTATCTTCCGGGGAGGGCAATCAGCCCCAGCATTTT.

The genes are TRBV5-1 and TRBJ2-3; 12 bases map to TRBD1. The CDR3 runs to 15 residues. CDR1 is SGHRS and CDR2 is YFSETQ in the germline V gene. V was pared by 3 bases and J by 5 bases, with 4 bases of the junction left unmatched. DNA of the CDR3: TGCGCCAGCAGCTCGGGACAGGGGGCGGGAGATACGCAGTATTTT. It translates to CASSSGQGAGDTQYF.

The rearrangement links TRBV4-1 to TRBJ1-3, with a tentative D call TRBD1 (6 bases). The germline gives CDR1 MGHRA, CDR2 YSYEKL. V dropped 4 bases and J dropped 1 base, with 14 bases sitting between them. The CDR3 consists of 16 residues. The CDR3 loop reads CASSRLSGASGNTIYF. The CDR3, as DNA: TGCGCCAGCAGCCGCCTATCAGGGGCTTCTGGAAACACCATATATTTT.

V usage is TRBV29-1 and J usage is TRBJ2-6; D unclear. The CDR3 extends over 16 amino acids. Per germline, CDR1 SQVTM and CDR2 ANQGSEA. V shed 5 bases and J shed 0 bases, with 14 bases lying between them. The CDR3 nucleotides read TGCAGCGTTTTACAGTCCCACCTCTCTGGGGCCAACGTCCTGACTTTC. This gives the protein CSVLQSHLSGANVLTF.

The chain is built from TRBV9 and TRBJ1-5; D gene uncertain. CDR1 is SGDLS, CDR2 YYNGEE, per germline. V was pared by 2 bases and J by 7 bases, with 4 bases between. CDR3 length: 11 amino acids. The CDR3 here is CASSVPQPQHF. In DNA, the CDR3 is TGTGCCAGCAGCGTCCCACAGCCCCAGCATTTT.

The CDR3 DNA reads as TGTGCCAGCTCACCACCTTCGGGAGTTGGGCCCGGGGAGCTGTTTTTT. It specifies CASSPPSGVGPGELFF. The chain employs TRBV18 and TRBJ2-2; tentatively, D is TRBD2 (6 bases). V was clipped by 0 bases and J by 6 bases, with 14 bases between them. CDR1 KGHSH and CDR2 LQKENI come from the germline V gene. This CDR3 contains 16 residues.

This chain uses TRBV29-1 with TRBJ2-6; D is unclear. This CDR3 region has 12 residues. Germline V gene data show CDR1 as SQVTM and CDR2 as ANQGSEA. Trimming left V 4 bases short and J 3 bases short, with 4 bases between. DNA for the CDR3: TGCAGCGTTGGAGGTGGGGCCAACGTCCTGACTTTC. Its translation: CSVGGGANVLTF.

This clone occurred once. The V and J genes are TRBV6-5 and TRBJ1-1; D perhaps matches TRBD1 (5 bases). The V end was cut by 8 bases, the J end by 1 base, with 8 bases between. Germline V gene lookup returns CDR1 MNHEY and CDR2 SVGAGI. This CDR3 has 12 residues. In DNA form, the CDR3 reads TGTGCCAGCGGGGCATGGAACACTGAAGCTTTCTTT. Protein sequence: CASGAWNTEAFF.

V usage is TRBV2 and J usage is TRBJ1-5; TRBD1 is a possible D gene (5 bases). The CDR3 totals 14 residues. Per the germline V gene, CDR1 is SNHLY and CDR2 is FYNNEI. V was pared by 7 bases and J by 4 bases, with 14 bases between. CDR3 sequence (DNA): TGTGCCAGCATGCGGGGCGCGGGGAATCAGCCCCAGCATTTT. Translated, it gives CASMRGAGNQPQHF.

The chain combines TRBV28 with TRBJ2-5; TRBD1 matches at 11 bases. With V trimmed by 5 bases and J by 3 bases, 5 bases remained unmatched. This CDR3 is built from 15 residues. Germline CDR1 is MDHEN and CDR2 is SYDVKM. The DNA of the CDR3 is TGTGCCAGCAGTCCAGGGACAGGGGGTAAAGAGACCCAGTACTTC. Its protein is CASSPGTGGKETQYF. Full variable domain (rest looked up from reference TRBV28 and TRBJ2-5): DVKVTQSSRYLVKRTGEKVFLECVQDMDHENMFWYRQDPGLGLRLIYFSYDVKMKEKGDIPEGYSVSREKKERFSLILESASTNQTSMYLCASSPGTGGKETQYFGPGTRLLVL.

This rearrangement joins TRBV5-1 to TRBJ2-1, with TRBD1 identical over 8 bases. The germline V gene encodes CDR1 SGHRS and CDR2 YFSETQ. The CDR3 spans 15 residues. J lost 6 bases, V lost 4 bases, and 9 bases had no gene match. The DNA for the CDR3 is TGCGCCAGCAGCACCGACAGGGGCCCCCTCAATGAGCAGTTCTTC. Protein sequence: CASSTDRGPLNEQFF.

This clone was observed a single time. The chain combines TRBV6-6 with TRBJ1-5; 8 bases agree with TRBD1. CDR3 size: 16 residues. Per germline, CDR1 MNHNY and CDR2 SVGAGI (reference sequence). The V gene end was trimmed by 6 bases and the J gene end by 9 bases; junction bases not matched to a gene: 16. This chain's CDR3 is CASSPGDRSSGGPQHF. In DNA form, the CDR3 reads TGTGCCAGCAGCCCCGGGGACAGGAGCTCTGGCGGGCCCCAGCATTTT.

The gene calls are TRBV6-1 and TRBJ2-3, with 12 nucleotides matching TRBD2. Per the germline V gene, CDR1 is MNHNS and CDR2 is SASEGT. The CDR3 is made up of 17 amino acids. Germline trimming cut 4 bases from V and 0 bases from J; bases unmatched to any gene: 5. The CDR3 spells CASSVSSGGASTDTQYF. The CDR3 DNA is TGTGCCAGCAGTGTCTCTAGCGGGGGGGCTAGCACAGATACGCAGTATTTT.

J is TRBJ2-7 and V is TRBV28; 10 bases fit TRBD2. Losses at the gene ends were 3 bases for V and 3 bases for J; bases not matched to a gene: 11. The CDR3 runs to 17 residues. The V gene's germline CDR1 is MDHEN and CDR2 SYDVKM. In nucleotides, the CDR3 is TGTGCCAGCAGTTTGGTGATTAGCGGGGGGTCGATCTACGAGCAGTACTTC. As protein: CASSLVISGGSIYEQYF.

CDR3 in DNA: TGTGCCAGCAGTGGACAGGCTCACTATGGCTACACCTTC. Translating gives CASSGQAHYGYTF. The chain carries TRBV6-1 and TRBJ1-2, with D possibly being TRBD1 (6 bases). Germline assignment: CDR1 MNHNS and CDR2 SASEGT. V was pared by 4 bases and J by 3 bases, with 9 bases between. The CDR3 length is 13 residues.

The chain joins TRBV6-5 to TRBJ2-5; 13 bases are a match to TRBD2. The CDR3 extends over 14 amino acids. CDR1 is MNHEY, CDR2 SVGAGI, per germline. V trimming: 7 bases; J trimming: 2 bases; junction bases outside the gene matches: 1. CDR3 protein: CASTGLAGQETQYF. CDR3 nucleotides: TGTGCCAGCACGGGACTAGCGGGACAAGAGACCCAGTACTTC.

The chain links TRBV19 to TRBJ2-7; TRBD1 is a possible D gene (5 bases). The CDR3 sequence is 13 residues long. The germline gives CDR1 LNHDA, CDR2 SQIVND (reference sequence). Trimming took off 3 bases at V and 4 bases at J, with 10 bases between the two ends. The CDR3 sequence is CASSMVRDYEQYF. The CDR3 region has the DNA TGTGCCAGTAGTATGGTCAGGGATTACGAGCAGTACTTC.

This chain uses TRBV7-9 with TRBJ2-3; 7 bases line up with TRBD1. Per the germline V gene, CDR1 is SEHNR and CDR2 is FQNEAQ (reference sequence). The CDR3 spans 15 residues. Trimming at V came to 6 bases and at J to 1 base, leaving 7 bases not matched to a gene. The CDR3 bases are TGTGCCAGCAGTCCGACAGGGTCGGGCACAGATACGCAGTATTTT. As protein: CASSPTGSGTDTQYF.

This chain links TRBV28 with TRBJ2-4; D is perhaps TRBD2 (6 bases). V was trimmed by 2 bases and J by 1 base, leaving 6 bases between them. This CDR3 region has 14 residues. Germline V lookup: CDR1 MDHEN, CDR2 SYDVKM. CDR3 region: CASSLRGAKNIQYF. The CDR3 nucleotides are TGTGCCAGCAGTTTACGGGGGGCCAAAAACATTCAGTACTTC.

The genes are TRBV28 and TRBJ1-5, with 7 bases identical to TRBD1. Germline CDR1 and CDR2: MDHEN and SYDVKM. This CDR3 has 15 amino acids. Trimming took 6 bases from V and 5 from J; bases not matched to a gene: 10. The CDR3 spells CASRSSGGRHQPQHF. CDR3 bases: TGTGCCAGCAGATCCTCAGGGGGTCGGCATCAGCCCCAGCATTTT. Filled out from reference TRBV28 and TRBJ1-5, the complete variable domain reads DVKVTQSSRYLVKRTGEKVFLECVQDMDHENMFWYRQDPGLGLRLIYFSYDVKMKEKGDIPEGYSVSREKKERFSLILESASTNQTSMYLCASRSSGGRHQPQHFGDGTRLSIL.

V usage is TRBV27 and J usage is TRBJ2-5; 9 nucleotides match TRBD1. Germline trimming cut 5 bases from V and 7 bases from J; bases unmatched to any gene: 2. This CDR3 is 12 amino acids long. Germline CDR1 and CDR2: MNHEY and SMNVEV (reference sequence). CDR3 sequence (DNA): TGTGCCAGCAGTAGACAGGGGGGGACCCAGTACTTC. Its protein product is CASSRQGGTQYF.

This sequence joins TRBV7-9 and TRBJ2-3, with TRBD2 identical over 7 bases. V lost 3 bases and J lost 2; bases outside the gene matches: 2. Per germline, CDR1 SEHNR and CDR2 FQNEAQ (reference sequence). The CDR3 is made up of 14 amino acids. As DNA, the CDR3 is TGTGCCAGCAGCTTGGCGGGAGCCACAGATACGCAGTATTTT. Protein: CASSLAGATDTQYF. The whole variable domain, remainder taken from reference TRBV7-9 and TRBJ2-3, is DTGVSQNPRHKITKRGQNVTFRCDPISEHNRLYWYRQTLGQGPEFLTYFQNEAQLEKSRLLSDRFSAERPKGSFSTLEIQRTEQGDSAMYLCASSLAGATDTQYFGPGTRLTVL.

This clone was found a few times. The rearrangement joins TRBV5-1 to TRBJ1-1, with 10 bases that match TRBD1. V lost 2 bases, J lost 3 bases, and 1 base stayed unmatched. The CDR3 is 14 residues long. The germline V gene encodes CDR1 SGHRS and CDR2 YFSETQ. The CDR3 reads CASSFGQGDTEAFF. In DNA, the CDR3 is TGCGCCAGCAGCTTCGGACAGGGGGACACTGAAGCTTTCTTT.

The CDR3 bases are TGCGCCAGCAGCGTACACCCGGGACAGGTCTACGAGCAGTACTTC. This sequence encodes CASSVHPGQVYEQYF. The chain joins TRBV5-1 to TRBJ2-7, with TRBD1 matching 8 bases. J gave up 3 bases and V 4 bases, and 9 bases lay outside the gene matches. Looked up from germline, CDR1 is SGHRS and CDR2 is YFSETQ. The CDR3 runs 15 residues.

This CDR3 reads CASEGADTQYF. The CDR3 coding sequence is TGCGCCAGCGAAGGGGCAGATACGCAGTATTTT. The V and J genes are TRBV5-1 and TRBJ2-3; TRBD1 might be the D (5 bases). Trimming shortened V by 7 bases and J by 4 bases, and 7 bases separated the two germline ends. The CDR3 runs to 11 residues. The V gene's germline CDR1 is SGHRS and CDR2 YFSETQ.

The V gene is TRBV9, the J gene TRBJ2-1; 9 bases line up with TRBD2. CDR1 and CDR2 (germline): SGDLS, YYNGEE. The CDR3 is made up of 17 amino acids. Germline trimming cut 0 bases from V and 6 bases from J; bases unmatched to any gene: 10. CDR3 residues: CASSVDPPSGVVNEQFF. The CDR3 DNA sequence: TGTGCCAGCAGCGTAGATCCCCCTAGCGGGGTTGTCAATGAGCAGTTCTTC. Full variable domain (rest looked up from reference TRBV9 and TRBJ2-1): DSGVTQTPKHLITATGQRVTLRCSPRSGDLSVYWYQQSLDQGLQFLIQYYNGEERAKGNILERFSAQQFPDLHSELNLSSLELGDSALYFCASSVDPPSGVVNEQFFGPGTRLTVL.

The rearrangement uses TRBV28 and TRBJ1-6; 8 nucleotides match TRBD1. Germline values: CDR1 MDHEN, CDR2 SYDVKM. V lost 2 bases, J lost 9 bases, and 18 bases stayed unmatched. This CDR3 has 19 amino acids. This CDR3 is CASSLVAFTGGVQISPLHF. CDR3 DNA: TGTGCCAGCAGTTTAGTTGCTTTTACAGGGGGGGTTCAAATTTCACCCCTCCACTTT. Supplemented by reference TRBV28 and TRBJ1-6, the full variable domain reads DVKVTQSSRYLVKRTGEKVFLECVQDMDHENMFWYRQDPGLGLRLIYFSYDVKMKEKGDIPEGYSVSREKKERFSLILESASTNQTSMYLCASSLVAFTGGVQISPLHFGNGTRLTVT.

This clone was seen a few times. CDR3 sequence reads: CASATATDTQYF. The DNA for the CDR3 is TGTGCCAGCGCGACAGCCACAGATACGCAGTATTTT. This rearrangement joins TRBV6-1 to TRBJ2-3; D perhaps matches TRBD1 (5 bases). CDR1 is MNHNS and CDR2 is SASEGT in the germline V gene. The V gene lost 8 bases and the J gene lost 2 bases, with 8 bases spanning the gap. The CDR3 contains 12 residues.